This TCR beta chain was sequenced for a study of metastatic and nonmetastatic thyroid tumors. Patients were all untreated before their thyroid surgery. This CDR3 has 15 amino acids. J gave up 6 bases and V 3 bases, and 7 bases lay outside the gene matches. The germline gives CDR1 GTSNPN, CDR2 SVGIG (reference sequence). Under the authors' procedure: The distant-metastasis classifier for papillary thyroid cancer was built from CDR3 differences across clinicopathological groups. TCRdb re-called the PCR reads with MiXCR. The V and J calls and clone size are TCRdb's, not the authors'. This table has fewer than 20,000 clones, 25% to 30% appearing once. This clone was seen a few times.

The chain has TRBV30 and TRBJ2-1; 11 nucleotides line up with TRBD2. Sequences were obtained from tumor tissue. This sequence originates from a female donor with papillary thyroid cancer or a benign thyroid nodule (not recorded which). Some clones in this sample may be carry-over from other donors' samples. CDR3 loop: CAWRVLAGVGNEQFF. CDR3 DNA: TGTGCCTGGAGAGTACTAGCGGGAGTTGGCAATGAGCAGTTCTTC.